These 4 T cell receptor beta chains originate from one sample sequenced in a study of T-cell reconstitution after alpha-beta-depleted transplantation in children. A library of TCRbeta sequences, prepared with unique molecular identifiers, was generated. TCRdb passed the PCR reads through MiXCR, listing each CDR3 protein once. The sample records 400,000 to 550,000 distinct CDR3 sequences, about 11% being singletons. The sample here was PBMCs, taken before TCRalphabeta/CD19-depleted stem cell transplant. These receptors all come from a child aged 2 to 10 with inherited bone marrow failure, due to receive a stem cell transplant.

A few counts support this clonotype. The CDR3 DNA reads as TGTGCCAGCAGCTTGTTTCCACGGAGGGCAGATACGCAGTATTTT. Its translation: CASSLFPRRADTQYF. This sequence joins TRBV5-4 and TRBJ2-3, with D possibly matching TRBD2 (6 bases). The CDR3 length is 15 residues. Trimming cost V 1 base and J 4 bases, with 13 bases left between them. Per germline, CDR1 SGHNT and CDR2 YYREEE (reference sequence).

This clonotype has a count of ten or more. The CDR3 DNA reads as TGCGCCAGCAGCTTGGGACGGGCCCAGTACGAGCAGTACTTC. Translated: CASSLGRAQYEQYF. This rearrangement joins TRBV5-1 to TRBJ2-7; D ambiguous. The CDR3 consists of 14 residues. The germline V and J ends were trimmed by 0 bases and 4 bases, with 11 bases remaining between them. Germline lookup yields CDR1 SGHRS and CDR2 YFSETQ.

This clonotype was seen repeatedly, ten times or more. This chain connects TRBV5-1 to TRBJ2-7; 8 nucleotides match TRBD2. Germline V lookup: CDR1 SGHRS, CDR2 YFSETQ. The J segment lost 5 bases and the V segment lost 0 bases, leaving 1 base of the junction unmatched. The CDR3 has 13 amino acids. The CDR3 protein is CASSLGSGNEQYF. In nucleotides, the CDR3 is TGCGCCAGCAGCTTGGGTAGCGGGAACGAGCAGTACTTC.

Notes on this clonotype: A much larger clone differs from this one at a single base, so this may be a read error. The chain employs TRBV5-1 and TRBJ2-1, with 12 bases matching TRBD2. The V gene's germline CDR1 is SGHRS and CDR2 YFSETQ. This CDR3 region has 18 residues. In nucleotides, the CDR3 is TGCACCAGCAGCTTGGTTCCTAGCGGGAGGGCCTGGGGCAATGAGCAGTTCTTC. It codes for CTSSLVPSGRAWGNEQFF.